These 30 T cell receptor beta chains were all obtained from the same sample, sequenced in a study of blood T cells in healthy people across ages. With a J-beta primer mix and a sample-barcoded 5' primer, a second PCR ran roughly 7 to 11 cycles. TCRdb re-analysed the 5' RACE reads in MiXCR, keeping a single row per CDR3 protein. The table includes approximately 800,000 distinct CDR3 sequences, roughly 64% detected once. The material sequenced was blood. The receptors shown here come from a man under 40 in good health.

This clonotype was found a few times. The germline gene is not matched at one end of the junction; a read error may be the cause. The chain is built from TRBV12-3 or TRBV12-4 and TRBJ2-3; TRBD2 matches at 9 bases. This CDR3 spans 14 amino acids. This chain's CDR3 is CASNGGGAGDAQYF. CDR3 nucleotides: TGTGCCAGCAATGGCGGGGGGGCAGGAGATGCGCAGTATTTT.

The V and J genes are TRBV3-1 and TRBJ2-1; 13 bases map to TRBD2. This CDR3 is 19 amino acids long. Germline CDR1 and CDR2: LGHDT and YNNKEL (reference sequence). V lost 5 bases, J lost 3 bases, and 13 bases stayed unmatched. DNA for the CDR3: TGTGCCAGCAGCTCACTAGCGGGGGGGACTCGACACTACTACAATGAGCAGTTCTTC. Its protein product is CASSSLAGGTRHYYNEQFF.

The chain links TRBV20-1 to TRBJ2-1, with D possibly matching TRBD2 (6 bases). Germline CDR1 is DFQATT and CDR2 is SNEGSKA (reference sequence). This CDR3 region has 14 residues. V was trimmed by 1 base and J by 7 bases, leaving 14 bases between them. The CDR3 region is CSARGSPGDNEQFF. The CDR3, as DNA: TGCAGTGCTAGAGGTTCCCCGGGGGATAATGAGCAGTTCTTC.

The CDR3 coding sequence is TGTGCCAGCAGCCAAGAAGGGATGGGCGGGGAGCTGTTTTTT. Translated: CASSQEGMGGELFF. The chain recombines TRBV4-2 with TRBJ2-2; D is ambiguous. CDR3 length: 14 amino acids. V shed 0 bases and J shed 7 bases, with 9 bases lying between them. Germline CDR1 reads LGHNA; CDR2 reads YNFKEQ.

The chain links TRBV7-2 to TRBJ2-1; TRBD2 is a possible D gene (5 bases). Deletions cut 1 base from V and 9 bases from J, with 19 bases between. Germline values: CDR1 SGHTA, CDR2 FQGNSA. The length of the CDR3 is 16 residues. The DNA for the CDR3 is TGTGCCAGCAGCTTAGTCCCGGACTTTACAGTGAGTGAGCAGTTCTTC. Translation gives CASSLVPDFTVSEQFF.

CDR3 in amino acids: CASSQEHRGETQYF. The CDR3 bases are TGCGCCAGCAGCCAAGAGCACAGGGGAGAGACCCAGTACTTC. The rearrangement links TRBV4-1 to TRBJ2-7; 7 bases match TRBD1. The last part of the DNA fits TRBJ2-5 better; the J call may be wrong. The germline CDR1 and CDR2 sequences are MGHRA and YSYEKL. The CDR3 runs 14 residues.

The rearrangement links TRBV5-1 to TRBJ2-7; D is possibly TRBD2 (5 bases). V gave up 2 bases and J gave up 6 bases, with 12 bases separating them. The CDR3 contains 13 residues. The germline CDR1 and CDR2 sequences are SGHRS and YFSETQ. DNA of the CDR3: TGCGCCAGCAGCTTACCCCCTAGCTCCGAGCAGTACTTC. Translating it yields CASSLPPSSEQYF.

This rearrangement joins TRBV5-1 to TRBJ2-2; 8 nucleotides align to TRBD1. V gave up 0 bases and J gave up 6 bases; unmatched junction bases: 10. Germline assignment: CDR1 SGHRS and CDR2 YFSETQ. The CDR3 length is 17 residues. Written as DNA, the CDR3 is TGCGCCAGCAGCTTGGTCGAGGCAGGGGGCGCGGCCGGGGAGCTGTTTTTT. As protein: CASSLVEAGGAAGELFF.

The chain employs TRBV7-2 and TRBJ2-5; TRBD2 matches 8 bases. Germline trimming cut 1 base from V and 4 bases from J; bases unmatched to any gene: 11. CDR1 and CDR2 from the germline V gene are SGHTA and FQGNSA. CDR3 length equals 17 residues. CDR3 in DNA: TGTGCCAGCAGCTTAGGCCCGCCGGCGGGAGGATCAGAGACCCAGTACTTC. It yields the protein CASSLGPPAGGSETQYF.

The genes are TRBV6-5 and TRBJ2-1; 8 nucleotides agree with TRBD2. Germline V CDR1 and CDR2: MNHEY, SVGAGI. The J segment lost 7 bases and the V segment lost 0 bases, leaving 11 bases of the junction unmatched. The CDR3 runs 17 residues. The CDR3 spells CASSYSISRLAWNEQFF. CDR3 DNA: TGTGCCAGCAGTTACTCAATATCGAGACTAGCGTGGAATGAGCAGTTCTTC.

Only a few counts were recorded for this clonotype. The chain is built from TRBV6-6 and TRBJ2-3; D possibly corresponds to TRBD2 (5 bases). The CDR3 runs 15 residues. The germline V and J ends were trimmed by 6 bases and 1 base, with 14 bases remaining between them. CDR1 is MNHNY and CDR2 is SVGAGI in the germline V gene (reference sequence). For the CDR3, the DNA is TGTGCCAGCAGCACAGCGGAGGCTGGCACAGATACGCAGTATTTT. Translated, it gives CASSTAEAGTDTQYF.

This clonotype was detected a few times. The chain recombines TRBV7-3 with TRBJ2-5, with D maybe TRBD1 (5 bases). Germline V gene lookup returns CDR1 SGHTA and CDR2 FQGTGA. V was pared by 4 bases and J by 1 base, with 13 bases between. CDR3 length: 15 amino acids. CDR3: CASSWTIGVQETQYF. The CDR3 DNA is TGTGCCAGCAGCTGGACAATCGGCGTCCAAGAGACCCAGTACTTC.

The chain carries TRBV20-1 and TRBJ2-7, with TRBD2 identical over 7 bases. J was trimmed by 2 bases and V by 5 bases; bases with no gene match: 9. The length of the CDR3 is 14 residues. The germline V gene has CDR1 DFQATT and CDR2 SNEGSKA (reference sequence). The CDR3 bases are TGCAGTGCTCGCGGGGGAAACTCGGCCTACGAGCAGTACTTC. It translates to CSARGGNSAYEQYF.

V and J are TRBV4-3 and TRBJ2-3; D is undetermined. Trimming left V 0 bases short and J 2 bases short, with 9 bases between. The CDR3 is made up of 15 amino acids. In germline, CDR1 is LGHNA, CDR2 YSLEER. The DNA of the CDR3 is TGCGCCAGCAGCCAAGATTTGGGATCCACAGATACGCAGTATTTT. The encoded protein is CASSQDLGSTDTQYF.

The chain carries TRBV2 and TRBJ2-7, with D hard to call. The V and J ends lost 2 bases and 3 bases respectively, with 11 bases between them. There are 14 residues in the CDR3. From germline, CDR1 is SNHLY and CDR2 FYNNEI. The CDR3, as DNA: TGTGCCAGCAGTGAATATGGAAAGGGCTACGAGCAGTACTTC. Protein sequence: CASSEYGKGYEQYF.

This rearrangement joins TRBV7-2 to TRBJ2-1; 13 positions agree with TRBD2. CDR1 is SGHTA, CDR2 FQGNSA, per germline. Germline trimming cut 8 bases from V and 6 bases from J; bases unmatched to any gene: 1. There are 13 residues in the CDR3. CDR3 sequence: CASGLAGVNEQFF. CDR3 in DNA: TGTGCCAGCGGACTAGCGGGAGTCAATGAGCAGTTCTTC.

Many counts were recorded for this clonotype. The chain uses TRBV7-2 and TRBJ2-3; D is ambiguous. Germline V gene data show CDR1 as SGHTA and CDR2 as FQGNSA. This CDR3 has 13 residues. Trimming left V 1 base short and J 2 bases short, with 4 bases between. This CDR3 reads CASSLEYTDTQYF. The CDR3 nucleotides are TGTGCCAGCAGCTTAGAATACACAGATACGCAGTATTTT.

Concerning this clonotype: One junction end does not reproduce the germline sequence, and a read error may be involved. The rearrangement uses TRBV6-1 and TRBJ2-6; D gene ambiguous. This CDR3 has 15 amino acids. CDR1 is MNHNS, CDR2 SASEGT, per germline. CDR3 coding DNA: TGTGCCAGCAGTGAATCACTGACTGGAGCCAACGTCCTGACTTTC. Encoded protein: CASSESLTGANVLTF.

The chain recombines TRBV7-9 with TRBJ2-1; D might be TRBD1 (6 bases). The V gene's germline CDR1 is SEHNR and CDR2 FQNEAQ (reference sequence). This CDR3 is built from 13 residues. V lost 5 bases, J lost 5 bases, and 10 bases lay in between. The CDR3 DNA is TGTGCCAGCAGCGCGGACAGCAACAATGAGCAGTTCTTC. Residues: CASSADSNNEQFF. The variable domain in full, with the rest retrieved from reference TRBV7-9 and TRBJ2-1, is DTGVSQNPRHKITKRGQNVTFRCDPISEHNRLYWYRQTLGQGPEFLTYFQNEAQLEKSRLLSDRFSAERPKGSFSTLEIQRTEQGDSAMYLCASSADSNNEQFFGPGTRLTVL.

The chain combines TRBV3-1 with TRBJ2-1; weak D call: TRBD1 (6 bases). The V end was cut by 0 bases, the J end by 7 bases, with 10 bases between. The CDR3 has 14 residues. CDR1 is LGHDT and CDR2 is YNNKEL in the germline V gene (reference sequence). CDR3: CASSQDAGENEQFF. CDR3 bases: TGTGCCAGCAGCCAAGATGCAGGGGAAAATGAGCAGTTCTTC.

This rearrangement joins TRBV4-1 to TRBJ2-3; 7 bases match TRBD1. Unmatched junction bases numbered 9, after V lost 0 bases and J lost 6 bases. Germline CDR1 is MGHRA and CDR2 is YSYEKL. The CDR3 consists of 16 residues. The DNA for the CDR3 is TGCGCCAGCAGCCAAGATCCGGACAGGTCGATGGATACGCAGTATTTT. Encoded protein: CASSQDPDRSMDTQYF.

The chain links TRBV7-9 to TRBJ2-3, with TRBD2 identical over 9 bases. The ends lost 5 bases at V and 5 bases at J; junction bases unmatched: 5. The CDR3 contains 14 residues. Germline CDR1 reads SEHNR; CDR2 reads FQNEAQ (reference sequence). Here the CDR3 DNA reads TGTGCCAGCAGCGTGACTAGCGGACAAGATACGCAGTATTTT. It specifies CASSVTSGQDTQYF.

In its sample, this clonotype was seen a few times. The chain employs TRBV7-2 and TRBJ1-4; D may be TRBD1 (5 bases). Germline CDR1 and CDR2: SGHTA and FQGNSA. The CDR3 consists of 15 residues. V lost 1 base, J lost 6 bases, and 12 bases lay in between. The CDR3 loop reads CASSLVRGSDEKLFF. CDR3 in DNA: TGTGCCAGCAGCTTAGTTAGGGGTTCGGATGAAAAACTGTTTTTT. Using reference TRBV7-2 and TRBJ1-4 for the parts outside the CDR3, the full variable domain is GAGVSQSPSNKVTEKGKDVELRCDPISGHTALYWYRQSLGQGLEFLIYFQGNSAPDKSGLPSDRFSAERTGGSVSTLTIQRTQQEDSAVYLCASSLVRGSDEKLFFGSGTQLSVL.

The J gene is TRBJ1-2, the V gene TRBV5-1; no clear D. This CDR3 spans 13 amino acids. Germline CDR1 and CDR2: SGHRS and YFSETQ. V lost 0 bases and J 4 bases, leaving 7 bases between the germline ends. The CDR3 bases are TGCGCCAGCAGCTTGGACAGCATCTATGGCTACACCTTC. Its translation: CASSLDSIYGYTF.

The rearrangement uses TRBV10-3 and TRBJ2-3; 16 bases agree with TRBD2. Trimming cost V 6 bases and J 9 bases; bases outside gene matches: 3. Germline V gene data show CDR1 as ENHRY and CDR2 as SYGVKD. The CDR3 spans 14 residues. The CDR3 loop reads CAIRPGLAGGTQYF. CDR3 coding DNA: TGTGCCATCAGACCGGGACTAGCGGGAGGGACGCAGTATTTT.

CDR3 in DNA: TGTGCCAGCTGGGCCCTTCACGCGACTAACTATGTTGGCTACACCTTC. Translating it yields CASWALHATNYVGYTF. This chain links TRBV28 with TRBJ1-2, with D unresolved. Trimming left V 8 bases short and J 7 bases short, with 26 bases between. The CDR3 consists of 16 residues. In germline, CDR1 is MDHEN, CDR2 SYDVKM.

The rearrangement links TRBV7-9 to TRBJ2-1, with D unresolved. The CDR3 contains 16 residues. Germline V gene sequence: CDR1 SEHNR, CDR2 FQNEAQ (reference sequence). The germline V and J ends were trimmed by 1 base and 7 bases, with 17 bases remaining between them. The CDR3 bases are TGTGCCAGCAGCTTAGATATGGCGCGTCGTGGGAATGAGCAGTTCTTC. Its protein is CASSLDMARRGNEQFF. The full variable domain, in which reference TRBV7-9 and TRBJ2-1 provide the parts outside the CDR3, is DTGVSQNPRHKITKRGQNVTFRCDPISEHNRLYWYRQTLGQGPEFLTYFQNEAQLEKSRLLSDRFSAERPKGSFSTLEIQRTEQGDSAMYLCASSLDMARRGNEQFFGPGTRLTVL.

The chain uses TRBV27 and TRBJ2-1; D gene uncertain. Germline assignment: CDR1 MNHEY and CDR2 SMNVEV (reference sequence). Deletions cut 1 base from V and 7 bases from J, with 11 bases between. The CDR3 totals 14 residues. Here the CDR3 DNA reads TGTGCCAGCAGTTTATTCTTTCCCCAAAATGAGCAGTTCTTC. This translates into CASSLFFPQNEQFF.

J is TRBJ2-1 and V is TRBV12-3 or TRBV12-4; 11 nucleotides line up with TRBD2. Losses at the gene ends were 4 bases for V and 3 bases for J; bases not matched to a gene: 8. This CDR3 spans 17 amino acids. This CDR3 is CASSSTLAGDLYNEQFF. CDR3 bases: TGTGCCAGCAGTTCCACACTAGCGGGAGACCTCTACAATGAGCAGTTCTTC.

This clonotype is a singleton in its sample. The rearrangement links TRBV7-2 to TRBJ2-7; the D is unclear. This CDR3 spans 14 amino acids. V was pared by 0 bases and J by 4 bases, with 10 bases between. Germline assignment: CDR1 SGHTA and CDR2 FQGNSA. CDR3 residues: CASSLALQGYEQYF. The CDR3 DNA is TGTGCCAGCAGCTTAGCCCTTCAAGGGTACGAGCAGTACTTC. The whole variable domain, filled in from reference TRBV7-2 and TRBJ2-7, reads GAGVSQSPSNKVTEKGKDVELRCDPISGHTALYWYRQSLGQGLEFLIYFQGNSAPDKSGLPSDRFSAERTGGSVSTLTIQRTQQEDSAVYLCASSLALQGYEQYFGPGTRLTVT.